Shown below are 12 T cell receptor beta chains from a single sample sequenced in a study of CD8+ T cells in alopecia areata. It was cDNA, reverse transcribed from extracted RNA, that served as the sequencing template. Sequencing used immunoSEQ multiplex PCR; TCRdb keeps in-frame clones, though not all of them. The top ten clones hold roughly 0.79% of a sample with some 95,000 clones, 35% to 45% of them seen once. Sequenced sample: CD4+ T cells sorted from blood. The receptor source for this set is a human donor with alopecia areata.

The J gene is TRBJ2-5, the V gene TRBV7-8; 10 bases match TRBD2. Trimming cost V 5 bases and J 5 bases; bases outside gene matches: 11. The CDR3 extends over 16 amino acids. In germline, CDR1 is SGHVS, CDR2 FQNEAQ. Here the CDR3 DNA reads TGTGCCAGCAGCGTAAGAAGCGGGGGGGCTACGGAGACCCAGTACTTC. Translated: CASSVRSGGATETQYF.

The chain is built from TRBV7-2 and TRBJ2-2; a weak D match, TRBD1 (5 bases). Germline CDR1 reads SGHTA; CDR2 reads FQGNSA. V was pared by 2 bases and J by 7 bases, with 8 bases between. The CDR3 length is 13 residues. CDR3 sequence: CASSLQGSGELFF. The CDR3 DNA reads TGTGCCAGCAGCTTACAGGGCAGCGGGGAGCTGTTTTTT.

For this clone: The sample has other DNA sequences that encode this CDR3 too. The rearrangement links TRBV29-1 to TRBJ2-5; tentative D call: TRBD1 (5 bases). Germline-derived CDR1 and CDR2 are SQVTM and ANQGSEA. V lost 4 bases, J lost 2 bases, and 8 bases lay in between. The CDR3 runs to 12 residues. The CDR3 loop reads CSVGSGQETQYF. DNA of the CDR3: TGCAGCGTTGGGTCAGGGCAAGAGACCCAGTACTTC. Supplemented by reference TRBV29-1 and TRBJ2-5, the full variable domain reads SAVISQKPSRDICQRGTSLTIQCQVDSQVTMMFWYRQQPGQSLTLIATANQGSEATYESGFVIDKFPISRPNLTFSTLTVSNMSPEDSSIYLCSVGSGQETQYFGPGTRLLVL.

This rearrangement joins TRBV29-1 to TRBJ2-3; possibly TRBD1 or TRBD2 for D (5 bases each). The CDR3 extends over 14 amino acids. Per germline, CDR1 SQVTM and CDR2 ANQGSEA. Between the trimmed V and J ends, which lost 2 bases and 3 bases, there was a span of 12 bases. The CDR3 region is CSVEQGVRTDTQYF. CDR3 sequence (DNA): TGCAGCGTTGAACAGGGAGTTCGTACAGATACGCAGTATTTT.

V gene TRBV5-1 combines with J gene TRBJ2-7; a weak D match, TRBD1 (6 bases). This CDR3 is 11 amino acids long. Between the trimmed V and J ends, which lost 7 bases and 12 bases, there was a span of 17 bases. Looked up from germline, CDR1 is SGHRS and CDR2 is YFSETQ. This CDR3 is CASSGQKDWYF. Written as DNA, the CDR3 is TGCGCCAGCTCGGGACAAAAGGACTGGTACTTC.

The gene calls are TRBV29-1 and TRBJ2-3, with TRBD2 matching 9 bases. Germline-derived CDR1 and CDR2 are SQVTM and ANQGSEA. V trimming: 7 bases; J trimming: 0 bases; junction bases outside the gene matches: 11. The CDR3 length is 16 residues. CDR3 in DNA: TGCAGCGGACAGCGGGGGGCTAGAGCGAGCACAGATACGCAGTATTTT. Encoded protein: CSGQRGARASTDTQYF.

This rearrangement joins TRBV2 to TRBJ2-1; no clear D. Between the trimmed V and J ends, which lost 7 bases and 0 bases, there was a span of 13 bases. The germline V gene has CDR1 SNHLY and CDR2 FYNNEI. The CDR3 extends over 15 amino acids. CDR3 DNA sequence: TGTGCCAGCAACGGCATACCAAGCTCCTACAATGAGCAGTTCTTC. Its protein is CASNGIPSSYNEQFF.

V and J are TRBV30 and TRBJ1-1; a possible D gene is TRBD1 (5 bases). The CDR3 runs to 13 residues. V lost 1 base to trimming and J lost 7 bases, with 13 bases between them. Germline CDR1 reads GTSNPN; CDR2 reads SVGIG (reference sequence). Here the CDR3 DNA reads TGTGCCTGGAGTGGGGCAGGGCCGCTTGAAGCTTTCTTT. The encoded protein is CAWSGAGPLEAFF.

This sequence joins TRBV29-1 and TRBJ2-5; D gene unclear. CDR1 and CDR2 (germline): SQVTM, ANQGSEA. V was pared by 3 bases and J by 2 bases, with 10 bases between. The CDR3 sequence is 13 residues long. The CDR3 sequence: CSVDGLPQETQYF. The CDR3 DNA is TGCAGCGTTGACGGCTTACCTCAAGAGACCCAGTACTTC.

This rearrangement joins TRBV5-1 to TRBJ2-3; possible D gene TRBD2, 5 bases. Germline V CDR1 and CDR2: SGHRS, YFSETQ. The CDR3 is 16 residues long. The ends were cut back, 4 bases at V and 1 base at J, with 16 bases in the middle. In DNA form, the CDR3 reads TGCGCCAGCAGCCGAGCCGGGGTAGCAGGCACAGATACGCAGTATTTT. The encoded protein is CASSRAGVAGTDTQYF.

This clone came up a few times. The chain couples TRBV30 to TRBJ2-7; D perhaps matches TRBD1 (6 bases). The germline CDR1 and CDR2 sequences are GTSNPN and SVGIG (reference sequence). This CDR3 contains 11 residues. V dropped 4 bases and J dropped 5 bases, with 9 bases sitting between them. CDR3 in DNA: TGTGCCTGGACAGGGGAGCACGAGCAGTACTTC. It is translated as CAWTGEHEQYF.

This clone was counted a single time. This chain joins TRBV4-3 and TRBJ2-2; possible D gene TRBD1, 5 bases. The CDR3 has 16 amino acids. The germline gives CDR1 LGHNA, CDR2 YSLEER. Trimming shortened V by 0 bases and J by 4 bases, and 12 bases separated the two germline ends. The CDR3 bases are TGCGCCAGCAGCCAAGATAAGGGGCCGGGCACCGGGGAGCTGTTTTTT. Translated, it gives CASSQDKGPGTGELFF.